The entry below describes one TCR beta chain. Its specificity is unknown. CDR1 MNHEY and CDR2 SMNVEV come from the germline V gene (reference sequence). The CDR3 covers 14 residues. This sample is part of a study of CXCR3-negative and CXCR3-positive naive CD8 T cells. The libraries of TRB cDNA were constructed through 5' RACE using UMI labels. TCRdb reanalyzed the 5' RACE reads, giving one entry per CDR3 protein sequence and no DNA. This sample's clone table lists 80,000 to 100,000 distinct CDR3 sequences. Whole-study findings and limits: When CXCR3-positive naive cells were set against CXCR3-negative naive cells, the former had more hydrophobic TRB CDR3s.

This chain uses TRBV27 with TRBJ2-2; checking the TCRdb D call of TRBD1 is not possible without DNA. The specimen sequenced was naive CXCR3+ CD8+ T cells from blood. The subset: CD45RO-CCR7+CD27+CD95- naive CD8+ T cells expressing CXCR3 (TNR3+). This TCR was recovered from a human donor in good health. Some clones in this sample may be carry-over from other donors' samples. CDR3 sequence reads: CASSYTGGTGELFF.